The 29 T cell receptor beta chains below all came from one sample that was sequenced in a study of PD-1 blockade in classical Hodgkin lymphoma. With no exception, relapse followed autologous stem cell transplantation in all patients, and brentuximab vedotin exposure varied. Only in-frame clones appear in the TCRdb table, and some are missing; sequencing was by immunoSEQ multiplex PCR. The sample yields 20,000 to 25,000 clones, 65% to 90% seen once. The sequences come from peripheral blood mononuclear cells (PBMCs), collected before the second cycle of nivolumab. The origin of the receptors is a human donor with classical Hodgkin lymphoma.

V gene TRBV7-9 combines with J gene TRBJ2-2; a possible D gene is TRBD1 (5 bases). The CDR3 loop spans 15 amino acids. V was cut by 5 bases and J by 1 base, with 11 bases left in between. Germline V gene sequence: CDR1 SEHNR, CDR2 FQNEAQ (reference sequence). The CDR3 DNA follows: TGTGCCAGCAGCGCGGACACCAAGAACACCGGGGAGCTGTTTTTT. It is translated as CASSADTKNTGELFF.

This sequence joins TRBV25-1 and TRBJ1-1; D remains ambiguous. Trimming pared 1 base from V and 1 base from J, leaving 13 bases between. This CDR3 comprises 16 residues. CDR1 MGHDK and CDR2 SYGVNS come from the germline V gene. The chain's CDR3 is CASSESLWQPNTEAFF. Written as DNA, the CDR3 is TGTGCCAGCAGTGAATCCCTCTGGCAACCGAACACTGAAGCTTTCTTT.

The chain has TRBV19 and TRBJ1-1; 8 nucleotides line up with TRBD1. V was clipped by 5 bases and J by 1 base; unmatched bases: 6. Per the germline V gene, CDR1 is LNHDA and CDR2 is SQIVND (reference sequence). This CDR3 comprises 15 residues. The CDR3 DNA reads TGTGCCAGTAGTTCGAGGGACAGGCAGAACACTGAAGCTTTCTTT. It encodes CASSSRDRQNTEAFF. Full variable domain (remainder filled in from reference TRBV19 and TRBJ1-1): DGGITQSPKYLFRKEGQNVTLSCEQNLNHDAMYWYRQDPGQGLRLIYYSQIVNDFQKGDIAEGYSVSREKKESFPLTVTSAQKNPTAFYLCASSSRDRQNTEAFFGQGTRLTVV.

In its sample, this clone was seen a few times. The V call is TRBV5-4, the J call TRBJ1-1; the D gene is possibly TRBD1 (5 bases). With 1 base removed from V and 1 base from J, the gap between germline ends came to 8 bases. The CDR3 contains 14 residues. Germline V gives CDR1 SGHNT, CDR2 YYREEE (reference sequence). The DNA of the CDR3 is TGTGCCAGCAGCTTGCAGGGAGGGAACACTGAAGCTTTCTTT. This gives the protein CASSLQGGNTEAFF.

CDR3: CASSSRTGSRETQYF. CDR3 DNA: TGTGCCAGTAGTTCAAGGACAGGGAGTCGGGAGACCCAGTACTTC. This chain connects TRBV19 to TRBJ2-5; TRBD1 matches 8 bases. This CDR3 comprises 15 residues. V was clipped by 5 bases and J by 5 bases; unmatched bases: 10. Germline V gives CDR1 LNHDA, CDR2 SQIVND (reference sequence).

The chain employs TRBV5-5 and TRBJ2-5; D possibly corresponds to TRBD2 (6 bases). Germline CDR1 is SGHKS and CDR2 is YYEKEE (reference sequence). V was cut by 0 bases and J by 5 bases, with 11 bases left in between. This CDR3 has 14 amino acids. The CDR3 DNA is TGTGCCAGCAGCTTGGACGGGAGTGGGGAGACCCAGTACTTC. Encoded protein: CASSLDGSGETQYF.

V is TRBV7-8 and J is TRBJ1-3, with D possibly matching TRBD1 (6 bases). From germline, CDR1 is SGHVS and CDR2 FQNEAQ. The CDR3 loop spans 17 amino acids. V was shortened by 4 bases and J by 0 bases, with 16 bases between the two germline ends. CDR3 region: CASSSRTQGPSGNTIYF. CDR3 coding DNA: TGTGCCAGCAGCTCTAGAACACAGGGACCCTCTGGAAACACCATATATTTT.

The V and J genes are TRBV13 and TRBJ1-4; the D is unclear. V lost 5 bases and J lost 7, with 20 bases in between. Germline V gives CDR1 PRHDT, CDR2 FYEKMQ (reference sequence). This CDR3 contains 16 residues. The CDR3 loop is CASSPGRRKDGEKLFF. CDR3 DNA: TGTGCCAGCAGCCCCGGACGCCGAAAGGATGGTGAAAAACTGTTTTTT.

V usage is TRBV28 and J usage is TRBJ2-5; 9 bases match TRBD2. Unmatched junction bases numbered 8, after V lost 4 bases and J lost 5 bases. CDR1 and CDR2 from the germline V gene are MDHEN and SYDVKM. CDR3 length equals 15 residues. CDR3 in amino acids: CASSSWGSGSETQYF. CDR3 bases: TGTGCCAGCAGTTCCTGGGGTAGCGGGAGCGAGACCCAGTACTTC.

The chain links TRBV6-5 to TRBJ1-2; 7 bases fit TRBD1. The germline V gene encodes CDR1 MNHEY and CDR2 SVGAGI. Germline trimming cut 2 bases from V and 2 bases from J; bases unmatched to any gene: 2. The CDR3 consists of 14 residues. In DNA form, the CDR3 reads TGTGCCAGCAGTTACCAGGACAGGAACTATGGCTACACCTTC. Amino acid sequence: CASSYQDRNYGYTF.

This chain links TRBV7-2 with TRBJ2-5; D remains ambiguous. V gave up 0 bases and J gave up 4 bases, with 9 bases separating them. In germline, CDR1 is SGHTA, CDR2 FQGNSA. The CDR3 has 14 amino acids. In DNA form, the CDR3 reads TGTGCCAGCAGCTTAGCCGCCCGCCCAGAGACCCAGTACTTC. As protein: CASSLAARPETQYF.

The chain is built from TRBV5-1 and TRBJ2-7, with D possibly TRBD1 on 5 matching bases. The CDR3 covers 14 residues. CDR1 is SGHRS, CDR2 YFSETQ, per germline. The V gene lost 2 bases and the J gene lost 1 base, with 10 bases spanning the gap. The CDR3 DNA follows: TGCGCCAGCAGCTTTGAGGACATTTCCTACGAGCAGTACTTC. It yields the protein CASSFEDISYEQYF.

The chain links TRBV28 to TRBJ2-7; D tentatively reads TRBD1 or TRBD2 (5 bases each). The CDR3 contains 11 residues. Germline values: CDR1 MDHEN, CDR2 SYDVKM. Trimming pared 9 bases from V and 7 bases from J, leaving 13 bases between. CDR3 sequence: CASARDGEQYF. CDR3 nucleotides: TGTGCCAGTGCCCGGGACGGAGAGCAGTACTTC.

CDR3 DNA sequence: TGTGCCAGCAGCTTAGTCGGTGAAAAACTGTTTTTT. It encodes CASSLVGEKLFF. The chain links TRBV7-9 to TRBJ1-4; no clear D gene. Per germline, CDR1 SEHNR and CDR2 FQNEAQ (reference sequence). The CDR3 length is 12 residues. V shed 1 base and J shed 7 bases, with 4 bases lying between them.

The rearrangement uses TRBV19 and TRBJ2-2; maybe TRBD1 (5 bases). CDR1 and CDR2 from the germline V gene are LNHDA and SQIVND (reference sequence). This CDR3 has 14 residues. The V gene lost 0 bases and the J gene lost 7 bases, with 9 bases spanning the gap. The CDR3 reads CASSIDLGLGELFF. In DNA form, the CDR3 reads TGTGCCAGTAGTATAGATCTGGGGCTCGGGGAGCTGTTTTTT. The complete variable domain, with remaining parts taken from reference TRBV19 and TRBJ2-2, reads DGGITQSPKYLFRKEGQNVTLSCEQNLNHDAMYWYRQDPGQGLRLIYYSQIVNDFQKGDIAEGYSVSREKKESFPLTVTSAQKNPTAFYLCASSIDLGLGELFFGEGSRLTVL.

This sequence joins TRBV2 and TRBJ1-4; D not resolved. V was cut by 6 bases and J by 7 bases, with 18 bases left in between. CDR3 length: 15 amino acids. The germline CDR1 and CDR2 sequences are SNHLY and FYNNEI. The CDR3 is CASSEFGPPSEKLFF. DNA for the CDR3: TGTGCCAGCAGCGAATTTGGGCCACCCAGTGAAAAACTGTTTTTT.

The chain uses TRBV7-9 and TRBJ1-4; a weak D match, TRBD1 (6 bases). V lost 7 bases and J 6 bases, leaving 18 bases between the germline ends. The CDR3 runs to 15 residues. Germline V CDR1 and CDR2: SEHNR, FQNEAQ (reference sequence). The CDR3 DNA reads TGTGCCAGCACACCTTCAGGGGCCGTAGATGAAAAACTGTTTTTT. Amino acids: CASTPSGAVDEKLFF.

This clone was seen a handful of times. The rearrangement links TRBV6-1 to TRBJ1-2, with no clear D. Germline-derived CDR1 and CDR2 are MNHNS and SASEGT. The CDR3 sequence is 13 residues long. Trimming stripped 7 bases from V and 10 bases from J, with 19 bases between. The CDR3 protein is CASTERGFRVYTF. The CDR3 DNA follows: TGTGCCAGCACCGAACGAGGGTTTCGTGTCTACACCTTC.

This chain uses TRBV5-5 with TRBJ2-5, with TRBD2 identical over 8 bases. Germline CDR1 and CDR2: SGHKS and YYEKEE (reference sequence). Trimming took 0 bases from V and 5 from J; bases not matched to a gene: 9. The CDR3 length is 16 residues. The CDR3: CASSLVLGRGSETQYF. The CDR3 bases are TGTGCCAGCAGCTTGGTGCTCGGGAGGGGGAGTGAGACCCAGTACTTC.

The chain combines TRBV5-5 with TRBJ2-7; D is perhaps TRBD1 (6 bases). The CDR3 is 15 residues long. Germline lookup yields CDR1 SGHKS and CDR2 YYEKEE (reference sequence). V lost 2 bases, J lost 0 bases, and 12 bases lay in between. The CDR3 DNA reads as TGTGCCAGCAGCTTAACAGGGCTGCCCTCCTACGAGCAGTACTTC. Protein sequence: CASSLTGLPSYEQYF.

The rearrangement links TRBV7-9 to TRBJ2-1; D perhaps matches TRBD1 (5 bases). V lost 5 bases to trimming and J lost 6 bases, with 8 bases between them. The CDR3 is 12 amino acids. CDR1 SEHNR and CDR2 FQNEAQ come from the germline V gene (reference sequence). This CDR3 reads CASSQRGNEQFF. In DNA, the CDR3 is TGTGCCAGCAGCCAAAGGGGCAATGAGCAGTTCTTC. Full variable domain (remainder filled in from reference TRBV7-9 and TRBJ2-1): DTGVSQNPRHKITKRGQNVTFRCDPISEHNRLYWYRQTLGQGPEFLTYFQNEAQLEKSRLLSDRFSAERPKGSFSTLEIQRTEQGDSAMYLCASSQRGNEQFFGPGTRLTVL.

The chain recombines TRBV28 with TRBJ2-1, with unresolved D. The CDR3 has 13 amino acids. Germline V gene data show CDR1 as MDHEN and CDR2 as SYDVKM. The V end lost 5 bases, the J end lost 9 bases, and 14 bases lay between the germline ends. The CDR3 sequence: CASSPPSGAEQFF. CDR3 DNA: TGTGCCAGCAGTCCCCCCTCCGGAGCTGAGCAGTTCTTC.

J is TRBJ2-3 and V is TRBV7-8, with D possibly being TRBD1 (5 bases). Between the trimmed V and J ends, which lost 8 bases and 6 bases, there was a span of 15 bases. CDR1 and CDR2 (germline): SGHVS, FQNEAQ. The CDR3 runs to 13 residues. As DNA, the CDR3 is TGTGCCAGCGAGGTGCAGGGCTCGGATACGCAGTATTTT. Translation gives CASEVQGSDTQYF.

The gene calls are TRBV27 and TRBJ2-7; no clear D gene. V was cut by 2 bases and J by 4 bases, with 9 bases left in between. The CDR3 loop spans 13 amino acids. CDR1 MNHEY and CDR2 SMNVEV come from the germline V gene (reference sequence). The CDR3, as DNA: TGTGCCAGCAGTTTACGTTTAGAGTACGAGCAGTACTTC. This gives the protein CASSLRLEYEQYF.

CDR3 nucleotide sequence: TGTGCCAGCAGCCGAGATATACCCGGGGCTTCTGGGGACACTGAAGCTTTCTTT. It encodes CASSRDIPGASGDTEAFF. The gene calls are TRBV4-2 and TRBJ1-1, with D maybe TRBD1 (5 bases). Germline lookup yields CDR1 LGHNA and CDR2 YNFKEQ. The ends were cut back, 4 bases at V and 3 bases at J, with 24 bases in the middle. The CDR3 runs to 18 residues.

The chain uses TRBV4-2 and TRBJ1-2; TRBD1 agrees at 9 bases. CDR1 is LGHNA, CDR2 YNFKEQ, per germline. The CDR3 has 15 residues. V trimming: 0 bases; J trimming: 6 bases; junction bases outside the gene matches: 5. CDR3 amino acids: CASSQENGQGNGYTF. CDR3 DNA: TGTGCCAGCAGCCAAGAGAACGGACAGGGGAATGGCTACACCTTC.

The rearrangement joins TRBV11-3 to TRBJ1-5, with no clear D. The CDR3 length is 13 residues. Looked up from germline, CDR1 is SGHNT and CDR2 is YENEEA. V lost 0 bases, J lost 5 bases, and 5 bases lay in between. This chain's CDR3 is CASSLEVDQPQHF. The CDR3 DNA reads as TGTGCCAGCAGCTTAGAAGTAGATCAGCCCCAGCATTTT.

This rearrangement joins TRBV30 to TRBJ2-2, with 16 bases aligning to TRBD2. Trimming took 0 bases from V and 5 from J; bases not matched to a gene: 24. This CDR3 is built from 24 residues. Germline-derived CDR1 and CDR2 are GTSNPN and SVGIG (reference sequence). CDR3 in DNA: TGTGCCTGGAGTGTTTTTGTTGCAGACCCGGGACTAGCGGGAGGGCCGAAGAGGACCGGGGAGCTGTTTTTT. Translation gives CAWSVFVADPGLAGGPKRTGELFF.

The chain combines TRBV5-5 with TRBJ2-2; 11 bases are shared with TRBD1. Germline V gene data show CDR1 as SGHKS and CDR2 as YYEKEE (reference sequence). Losses at the gene ends were 3 bases for V and 5 bases for J; bases not matched to a gene: 6. The CDR3 has 16 amino acids. The chain's CDR3 is CASSSDRGLNTGELFF. As DNA, the CDR3 is TGTGCCAGCAGCTCGGACAGGGGGCTGAATACCGGGGAGCTGTTTTTT.